This record concerns one T cell receptor (beta chain) sequence. The CDR3 extends over 21 amino acids. V dropped 6 bases and J dropped 8; count of bases not matched to a gene: 30. CDR1 MNHEY and CDR2 SMNVEV come from the germline V gene (reference sequence). This entry belongs to a study of shared T cell receptors in the human thymus. This table comes from immunoSEQ multiplex PCR, and its TCRdb copy is limited to in-frame clones, with some not included. The sample consists of approximately 730,000 clones, approximately 85% of them appearing once. This same sample was also part of a study on human thymus T cells.

Input material: thymocytes. This clonotype was obtained from a girl under three years old with a congenital heart defect. The chain couples TRBV27 to TRBJ2-1; 8 bases agree with TRBD2. CDR3 sequence: CASRISAGRLASAGGPDEQFF. CDR3 sequence (DNA): TGTGCCAGCAGGATTTCCGCGGGGCGTTTGGCGTCGGCGGGGGGCCCGGATGAGCAGTTCTTC.